This TCR beta chain is from a study of blood T cell repertoires in COVID-19. Study background: The study drew acute and convalescent COVID-19 samples from the United States, Italy and Spain. PBMCs, B-cell-depleted T cells, or T cells provided the cDNA or gDNA that made up the material.

Per the authors' pipeline: Amplification from reference gene primers served as the basis for estimated nucleated cell counts. The table came from immunoSEQ multiplex PCR; TCRdb's copy has only in-frame clones and leaves some out. D and trimming come from the DNA, and the V and J calls and clone size come from that table. The sample includes approximately 290,000 clones, around 89% seen only once; the top ten take around 13%. Germline V CDR1 and CDR2: SGHTA, FQGTGA. The CDR3 is 15 residues long. Trimming at V came to 7 bases and at J to 4 bases, leaving 7 bases not matched to a gene. The TCR originated in a woman in her sixties with acute or convalescent COVID-19. The sample taken for sequencing was peripheral blood. The chain joins TRBV7-3 to TRBJ2-3, with 11 bases that match TRBD1. This CDR3 is CASNLGTGGPDTQYF. The CDR3 region has the DNA TGTGCCAGCAACTTGGGGACAGGGGGTCCAGATACGCAGTATTTT.